This TCR beta chain was profiled in a study of blood T cell repertoires in COVID-19. The germline V gene has CDR1 LNHDA and CDR2 SQIVND (reference sequence). CDR3 size: 19 residues. V gave up 4 bases and J gave up 5 bases; unmatched junction bases: 12. Profiling relied on immunoSEQ multiplex PCR, and the TCRdb table lists in-frame clones only, not all of them. The sample holds 150,000 or so clones; around four fifths are singletons and the top ten take less than 4%. The sequence derives from a woman in her forties or fifties in a cohort exposed to, infected with or recovered from COVID-19 (not recorded which). Sequencing was done on a sample of PBMCs or T cells enriched from blood (not recorded which). The chain combines TRBV19 with TRBJ2-2, with 14 bases identical to TRBD2. The CDR3 sequence: CASSTPRLAGGRRTGELFF. The DNA of the CDR3 is TGTGCCAGTAGTACTCCAAGACTAGCGGGGGGGCGTCGGACCGGGGAGCTGTTTTTT.